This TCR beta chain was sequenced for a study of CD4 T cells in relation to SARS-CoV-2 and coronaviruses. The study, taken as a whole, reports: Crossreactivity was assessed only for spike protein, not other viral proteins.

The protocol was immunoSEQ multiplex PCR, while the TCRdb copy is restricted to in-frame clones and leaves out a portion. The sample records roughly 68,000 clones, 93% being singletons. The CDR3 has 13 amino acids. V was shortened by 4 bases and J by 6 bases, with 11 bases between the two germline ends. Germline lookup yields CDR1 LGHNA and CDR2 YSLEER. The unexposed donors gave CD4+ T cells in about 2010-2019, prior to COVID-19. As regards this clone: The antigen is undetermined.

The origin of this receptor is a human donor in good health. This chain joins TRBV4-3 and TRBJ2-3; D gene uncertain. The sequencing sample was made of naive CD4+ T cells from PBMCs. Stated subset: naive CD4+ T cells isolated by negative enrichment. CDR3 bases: TGCGCCAGCAGCCGATCGCACGAGGATACGCAGTATTTT. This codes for CASSRSHEDTQYF.